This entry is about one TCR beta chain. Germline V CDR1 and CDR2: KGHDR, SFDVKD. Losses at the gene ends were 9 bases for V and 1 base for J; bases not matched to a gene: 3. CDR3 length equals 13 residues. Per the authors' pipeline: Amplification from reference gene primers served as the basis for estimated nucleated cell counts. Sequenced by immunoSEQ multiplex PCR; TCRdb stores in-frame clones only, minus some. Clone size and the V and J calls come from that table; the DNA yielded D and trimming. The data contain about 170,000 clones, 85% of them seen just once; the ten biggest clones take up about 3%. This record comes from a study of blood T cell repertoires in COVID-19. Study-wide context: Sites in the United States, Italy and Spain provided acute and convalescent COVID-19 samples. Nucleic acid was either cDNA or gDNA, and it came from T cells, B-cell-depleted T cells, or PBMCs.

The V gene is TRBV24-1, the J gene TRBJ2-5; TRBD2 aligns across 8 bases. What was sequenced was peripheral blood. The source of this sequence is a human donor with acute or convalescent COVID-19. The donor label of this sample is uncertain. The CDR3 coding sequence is TGTGCCACCTCCCTAGCGGGCCAAGAGACCCAGTACTTC. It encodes CATSLAGQETQYF.